This T cell receptor (beta chain) was recovered during a study of cytomegalovirus exposure and HLA in healthy donors. Study-level results: Versus the roughly 700-donor mean, an Asian-associated ancestry cluster reportedly showed fewer N-insertions in a later analysis.

With 4 bases clipped from V and 4 bases from J, the junction kept 10 bases outside the gene matches. Germline CDR1 reads SGHNT; CDR2 reads YYREEE (reference sequence). CDR3 length: 15 residues. As for this clone: Its antigen remains unidentified.

With 60 Vbeta and 13 Jbeta primers, the PCR was carried out. TCRdb's table, derived via immunoSEQ multiplex PCR, lists solely in-frame clones and lacks some. The table includes about 78,000 clones, over 70% detected once. This sequence originates from a woman aged 45-59 years in good health and CMV-seropositive. The specimen sequenced was PBMCs. The chain uses TRBV5-4 and TRBJ1-1, with TRBD1 matching over 7 bases. The CDR3 loop reads CASSPGQHEGTEAFF. CDR3 DNA sequence: TGTGCCAGCAGCCCGGGACAGCACGAGGGCACTGAAGCTTTCTTT.